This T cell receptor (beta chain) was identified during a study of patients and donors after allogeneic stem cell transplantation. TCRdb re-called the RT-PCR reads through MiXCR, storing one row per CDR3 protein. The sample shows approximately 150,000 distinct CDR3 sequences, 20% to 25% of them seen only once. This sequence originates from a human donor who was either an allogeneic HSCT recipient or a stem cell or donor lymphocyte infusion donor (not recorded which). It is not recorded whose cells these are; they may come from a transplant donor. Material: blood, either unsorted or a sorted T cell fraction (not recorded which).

The CDR3 loop reads CSVGGDSANTGELFF. Written as DNA, the CDR3 is TGCAGCGTTGGGGGGGACAGCGCGAACACCGGGGAGCTGTTTTTT. The J gene is TRBJ2-2, the V gene TRBV29-1; weak D call: TRBD1 (7 bases). The CDR3 spans 15 residues. Between the trimmed V and J ends, which lost 4 bases and 0 bases, there was a span of 12 bases. Germline CDR1 SQVTM, CDR2 ANQGSEA.